This T cell receptor beta chain was documented in a study of blood T cell repertoires in COVID-19. Looking at the study overall: COVID-19 samples collected from the United States, Italy and Spain covered acute and convalescent phases. PBMCs, B-cell-depleted T cells, or T cells provided the cDNA or gDNA that made up the material.

The CDR3 runs to 11 residues. With 3 bases removed from V and 8 bases from J, the gap between germline ends came to 7 bases. Original methodology: Quantification of nucleated cells was approximated via reference gene primer amplification. Profiling relied on immunoSEQ multiplex PCR, and the TCRdb table lists in-frame clones only, not all of them. V, J and clone size are those of that table, while D and trimming were read from the DNA. Of about 230,000 clones in the sample, 81% were seen once. This TCR came from a woman older than 75 with acute or convalescent COVID-19. The chain links TRBV12-3 or TRBV12-4 to TRBJ1-1; D might be TRBD1 (5 bases). Input material: peripheral blood. CDR3 amino acids: CASSLTVEAFF. For the CDR3, the DNA is TGTGCCAGCAGTTTGACAGTGGAAGCTTTCTTT.